This T cell receptor (beta chain) was recorded in a study of blood T cell repertoires in COVID-19. CDR3 size: 13 residues. Germline V CDR1 and CDR2: LGHDT, YNNKEL (reference sequence). V lost 4 bases and J lost 7, with 13 bases in between. The data were produced by immunoSEQ multiplex PCR, yet TCRdb's version contains in-frame clones alone and is incomplete. The repertoire holds some 320,000 clones, with 85% as singletons. This clone came up once. This sequence was found in a woman in her 30s who had been exposed to COVID-19. The sample consisted of PBMCs or T cells enriched from blood (not recorded which). The chain couples TRBV3-1 (or the pseudogene TRBV3-2) to TRBJ1-2; unclear D gene. CDR3 protein: CASSLGGQAGYTF. CDR3 DNA: TGTGCCAGCAGCCTGGGAGGGCAGGCTGGCTACACCTTC.